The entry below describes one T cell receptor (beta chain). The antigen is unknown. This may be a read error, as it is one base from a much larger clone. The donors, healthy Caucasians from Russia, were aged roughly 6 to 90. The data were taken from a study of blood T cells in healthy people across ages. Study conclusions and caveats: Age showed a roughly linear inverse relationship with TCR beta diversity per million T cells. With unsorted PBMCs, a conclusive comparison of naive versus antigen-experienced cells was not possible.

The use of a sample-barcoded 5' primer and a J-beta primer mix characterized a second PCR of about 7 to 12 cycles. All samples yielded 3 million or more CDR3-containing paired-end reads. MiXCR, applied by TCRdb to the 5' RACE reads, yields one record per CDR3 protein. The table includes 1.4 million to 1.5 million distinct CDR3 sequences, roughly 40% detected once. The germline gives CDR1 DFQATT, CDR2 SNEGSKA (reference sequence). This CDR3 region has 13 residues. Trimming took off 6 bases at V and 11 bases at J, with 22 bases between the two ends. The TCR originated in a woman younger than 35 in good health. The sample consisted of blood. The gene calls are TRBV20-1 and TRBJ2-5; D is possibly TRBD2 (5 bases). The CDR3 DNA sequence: TGCAGTGCCGATCGAGGGCCTTACAATGAGCAGTACTTC. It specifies CSADRGPYNEQYF.